This is a list of T cell receptor beta chains from one sample in a study of cytomegalovirus exposure and HLA in healthy donors. Clones were read by immunoSEQ multiplex PCR, and TCRdb kept only the in-frame ones, dropping some. Of 120,000 to 150,000 clones listed, approximately 77% were seen once; the top ten hold 4.5% to 5%. The sample taken for sequencing was PBMCs. These receptors were collected from a woman in her forties or fifties in good health and CMV-seronegative. The conserved cysteine and the conserved F or W are not part of the CDR3 here.

CDR3aa,v_gene,len
ASSSTAGNLETQY,TRBV5-1,13
ASSLMGGPNTGELF,TRBV7-3,14
ASIPYGTGAQETQY,TRBV7-2,14
ASAVGRGGFPNTGELF,TRBV12-5,16
ASRPFQRGSTDTQY,TRBV7-2,14
ASSPTGGSQETQY,TRBV4-2,13
AWSRSGGDEQY,TRBV30,11
ASSIPARTTIERPYEQY,TRBV7-2,17
ASSDSDEKLF,TRBV2,10
SVERDSNEQF,TRBV29-1,10
ASSLQQGAAYGYT,TRBV7-2,13
ASSLGQDNTGELF,TRBV5-1,13
ASHSAGGAVL,TRBV7-2,10
ASSSRLTGELF,TRBV11-2,11
ASSASGGTTGELF,TRBV19,13
ASSAGTGYEKLF,TRBV18,12